This record covers a single TCR beta chain. The germline gives CDR1 SGHNT, CDR2 YYREEE (reference sequence). The CDR3 contains 15 residues. Unmatched junction bases numbered 8, after V lost 3 bases and J lost 7 bases. These data come from a study of blood T cell repertoires in COVID-19. As for the study in general: The cDNA or gDNA used as material had been derived from T cells, B-cell-depleted T cells, or PBMCs.

Sequencing was performed with immunoSEQ multiplex PCR; in TCRdb, only in-frame clones are kept and a portion is missing. The sample records roughly 100,000 clones, roughly 90% being singletons. The chain carries TRBV5-4 and TRBJ2-2, with 8 bases aligning to TRBD2. The sample was peripheral blood. The TCR sequence derives from a woman aged 55-69 years with acute or convalescent COVID-19. CDR3 amino acids: CASSSGLVFNGELFF. The DNA of the CDR3 is TGTGCCAGCAGCTCGGGACTAGTCTTTAACGGGGAGCTGTTTTTT.